The clone carrying this T cell receptor (beta chain) was seen only a few times. Its cognate antigen is unknown. The data were obtained in a study of blood T cells in healthy people across ages. Study results and limitations: Whereas aged donors had fewer naive CD4+ cells, long-lived donors had more of them and higher diversity. Older age coincided with a roughly linear decline in TCR beta diversity per million T cells.

A second PCR, run for about 6 to 11 cycles, used a sample-barcoded 5' primer plus a J-beta primer mix. TCRdb independently ran MiXCR on the 5' RACE reads; one entry per CDR3 protein. This sample has around 700,000 distinct CDR3 sequences, with around 25% found just once. This CDR3 has 13 residues. Germline V gene lookup returns CDR1 SQVTM and CDR2 ANQGSEA. The germline V and J ends were trimmed by 2 bases and 0 bases, with 5 bases remaining between them. The sample also formed part of further work on T cells of mothers and their children. That paper notes: A second PCR was performed with the M1S primer. This primer added sample barcodes and 2-4 random nucleotides.

Sequenced input: blood. The V call is TRBV29-1, the J call TRBJ2-1; D call uncertain. This receptor was identified in a boy aged 5-17 years in good health. The CDR3 coding sequence is TGCAGCGTTGAATTGTCCTCCTACAATGAGCAGTTCTTC. This encodes CSVELSSYNEQFF.